The following is a T cell receptor beta chain sequence with its context. The junction departs from germline at one end; a sequencing error may be responsible. Study processing details: Researchers report that nucleated cell counts were estimated from reference gene primer amplification. The assay was immunoSEQ multiplex PCR, and TCRdb's table has in-frame clones only and misses some. The V and J calls and clone size are taken from that table; D and trimming were inferred from the DNA. The sample holds approximately 270,000 clones, roughly 83% seen once. Germline V lookup: CDR1 MNHNS, CDR2 SASEGT. The CDR3 is 15 residues long. This record belongs to a study of blood T cell repertoires in COVID-19.

The chain couples TRBV6-1 to TRBJ1-2; 10 bases align to TRBD1. This clonotype was obtained from an older man with acute or convalescent COVID-19. The sequenced material came from peripheral blood. For the CDR3, the DNA is TGTGCCAGCAGCGAAGTGACAGGGGGCAACTATGGCTACACCTTC. It is translated as CASSEVTGGNYGYTF.